This TCR beta chain was obtained from a study of T cells in Graves' hyperthyroidism and ophthalmopathy. The V gene's germline CDR1 is SGHAT and CDR2 FQNNGV. Between the trimmed V and J ends, which lost 2 bases and 13 bases, there was a span of 12 bases. This CDR3 is built from 12 residues. TCR beta CDR3 region amplification was performed from RNA transcripts. The TCR CDR3 was amplified in a first-round RT-PCR using the HTBI primer set. TCRdb passed the multiplex PCR reads through MiXCR, listing each CDR3 protein once. The data show about 400,000 distinct CDR3 sequences, around 14% seen once. PBMCs stemmed from about 9.7 ml fresh peripheral blood. This clonotype showed up many times.

The sample was blood. The chain combines TRBV11-2 with TRBJ2-1; D may match TRBD1 or TRBD2 (7 bases each). The receptor was derived from a woman aged 25 to 45 with Graves' hyperthyroidism. CDR3 in amino acids: CASSLPGGLQFF. The CDR3 region has the DNA TGTGCCAGCAGCTTACCAGGGGGACTACAGTTCTTC.